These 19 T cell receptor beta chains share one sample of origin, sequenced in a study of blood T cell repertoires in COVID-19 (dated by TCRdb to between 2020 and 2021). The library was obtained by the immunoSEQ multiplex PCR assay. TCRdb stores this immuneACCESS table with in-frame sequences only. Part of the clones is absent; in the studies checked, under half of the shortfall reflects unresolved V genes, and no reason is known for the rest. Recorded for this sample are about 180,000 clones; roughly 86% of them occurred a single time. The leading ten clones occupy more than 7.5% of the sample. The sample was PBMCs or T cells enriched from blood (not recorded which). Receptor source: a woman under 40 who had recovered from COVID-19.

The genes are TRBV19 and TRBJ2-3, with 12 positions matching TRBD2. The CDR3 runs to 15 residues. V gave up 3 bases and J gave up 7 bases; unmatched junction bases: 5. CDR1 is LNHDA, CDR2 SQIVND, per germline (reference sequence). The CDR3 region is CASSMVLAGGYTQYF. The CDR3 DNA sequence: TGTGCCAGTAGTATGGTCCTAGCGGGAGGGTATACGCAGTATTTT.

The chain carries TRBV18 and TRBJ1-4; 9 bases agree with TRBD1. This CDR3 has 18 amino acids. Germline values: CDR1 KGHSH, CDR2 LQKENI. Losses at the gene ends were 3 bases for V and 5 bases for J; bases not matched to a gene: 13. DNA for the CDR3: TGTGCCAGCTCACCCACCACCCTGGGGACAGGGAGAAATGAAAAACTGTTTTTT. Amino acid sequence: CASSPTTLGTGRNEKLFF.

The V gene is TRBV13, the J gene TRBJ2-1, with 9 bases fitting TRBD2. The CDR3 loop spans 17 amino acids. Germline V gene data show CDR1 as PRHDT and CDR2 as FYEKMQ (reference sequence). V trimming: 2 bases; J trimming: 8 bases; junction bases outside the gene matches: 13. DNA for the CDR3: TGTGCCAGCAGCTTAATGGCTAGCGGGATGGCCGTCCATGAGCAGTTCTTC. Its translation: CASSLMASGMAVHEQFF. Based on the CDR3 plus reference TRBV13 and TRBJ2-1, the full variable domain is AAGVIQSPRHLIKEKRETATLKCYPIPRHDTVYWYQQGPGQDPQFLISFYEKMQSDKGSIPDRFSAQQFSDYHSELNMSSLELGDSALYFCASSLMASGMAVHEQFFGPGTRLTVL.

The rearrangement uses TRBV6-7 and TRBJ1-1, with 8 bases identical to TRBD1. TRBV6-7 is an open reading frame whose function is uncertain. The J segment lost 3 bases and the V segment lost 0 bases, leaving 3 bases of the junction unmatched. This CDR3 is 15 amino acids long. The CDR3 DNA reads TGTGCCAGCAGTTACTCGGACAGGGCGGACACTGAAGCTTTCTTT. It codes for CASSYSDRADTEAFF.

The CDR3 is CASSEATGGEFF. The CDR3 coding sequence is TGTGCCAGCAGTGAAGCGACGGGAGGGGAGTTCTTC. The chain employs TRBV2 and TRBJ2-1, with 8 bases matching TRBD2. V lost 0 bases and J lost 14; bases outside the gene matches: 3. The CDR3 length is 12 residues. Germline V gene lookup returns CDR1 SNHLY and CDR2 FYNNEI. Full variable domain (missing parts from reference TRBV2 and TRBJ2-1): EPEVTQTPSHQVTQMGQEVILRCVPISNHLYFYWYRQILGQKVEFLVSFYNNEISEKSEIFDDQFSVERPDGSNFTLKIRSTKLEDSAMYFCASSEATGGEFFGPGTRLTVL.

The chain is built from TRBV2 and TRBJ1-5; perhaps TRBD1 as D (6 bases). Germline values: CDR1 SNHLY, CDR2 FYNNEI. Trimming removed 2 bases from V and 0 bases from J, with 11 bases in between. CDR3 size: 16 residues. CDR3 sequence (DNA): TGTGCCAGCAGTGAACGAGGGGGTGATAGCAATCAGCCCCAGCATTTT. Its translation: CASSERGGDSNQPQHF.

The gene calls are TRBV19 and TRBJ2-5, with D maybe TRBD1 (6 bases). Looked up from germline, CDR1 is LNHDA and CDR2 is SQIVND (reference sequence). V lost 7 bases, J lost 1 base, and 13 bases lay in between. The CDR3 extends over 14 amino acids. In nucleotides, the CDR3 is TGTGCCAGTACGGGCAGGGGCGTCCAAGAGACCCAGTACTTC. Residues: CASTGRGVQETQYF. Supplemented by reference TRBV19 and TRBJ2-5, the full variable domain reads DGGITQSPKYLFRKEGQNVTLSCEQNLNHDAMYWYRQDPGQGLRLIYYSQIVNDFQKGDIAEGYSVSREKKESFPLTVTSAQKNPTAFYLCASTGRGVQETQYFGPGTRLLVL.

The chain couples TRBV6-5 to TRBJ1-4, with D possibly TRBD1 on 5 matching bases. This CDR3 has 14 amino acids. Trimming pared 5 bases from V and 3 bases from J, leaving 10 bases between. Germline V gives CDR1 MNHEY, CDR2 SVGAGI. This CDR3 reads CASSPDSANEKLFF. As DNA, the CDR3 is TGTGCCAGCAGTCCCGACAGCGCTAATGAAAAACTGTTTTTT.

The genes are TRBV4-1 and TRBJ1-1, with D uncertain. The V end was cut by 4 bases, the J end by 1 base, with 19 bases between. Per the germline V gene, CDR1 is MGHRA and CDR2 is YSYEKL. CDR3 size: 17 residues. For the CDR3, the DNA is TGCGCCAGCAGCCCCCCCGGTGGGAGGGCAAAGAACACTGAAGCTTTCTTT. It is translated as CASSPPGGRAKNTEAFF.

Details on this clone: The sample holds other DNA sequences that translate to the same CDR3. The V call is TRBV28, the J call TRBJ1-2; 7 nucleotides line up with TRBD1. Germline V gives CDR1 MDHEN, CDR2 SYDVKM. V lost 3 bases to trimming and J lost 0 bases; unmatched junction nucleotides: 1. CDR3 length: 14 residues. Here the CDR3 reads CASSFRGANYGYTF. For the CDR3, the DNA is TGTGCCAGCAGTTTCAGGGGGGCTAACTATGGCTACACCTTC.

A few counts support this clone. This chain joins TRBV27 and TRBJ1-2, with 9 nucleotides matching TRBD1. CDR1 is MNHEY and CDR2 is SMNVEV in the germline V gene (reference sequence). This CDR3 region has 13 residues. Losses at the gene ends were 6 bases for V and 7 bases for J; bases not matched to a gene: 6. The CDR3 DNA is TGTGCCAGCAGGGGACAGGGAGAGGGTGGCTACACCTTC. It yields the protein CASRGQGEGGYTF.

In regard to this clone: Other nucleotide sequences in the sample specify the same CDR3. CDR3 region: CASSLTGGNQPQHF. In nucleotides, the CDR3 is TGTGCCAGCAGTTTAACAGGGGGGAATCAGCCCCAGCATTTT. The rearrangement joins TRBV27 to TRBJ1-5, with 8 nucleotides matching TRBD1. CDR1 is MNHEY, CDR2 SMNVEV, per germline (reference sequence). V shed 2 bases and J 4 bases; nucleotides not matched to a gene: 1. This CDR3 spans 14 amino acids.

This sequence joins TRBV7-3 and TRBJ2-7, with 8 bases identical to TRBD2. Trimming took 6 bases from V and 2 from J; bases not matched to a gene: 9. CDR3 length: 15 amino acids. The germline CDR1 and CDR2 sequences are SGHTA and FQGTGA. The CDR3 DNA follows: TGTGCCAGCAGTGGAAGCGGGAGATACACCTACGAGCAGTACTTC. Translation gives CASSGSGRYTYEQYF.

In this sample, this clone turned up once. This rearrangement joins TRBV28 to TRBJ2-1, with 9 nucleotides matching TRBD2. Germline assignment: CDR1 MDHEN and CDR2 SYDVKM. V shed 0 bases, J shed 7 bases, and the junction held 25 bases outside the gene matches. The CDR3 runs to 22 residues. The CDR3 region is CASSLWGPVVSPWGLARNEQFF. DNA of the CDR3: TGTGCCAGCAGTTTATGGGGCCCCGTTGTATCCCCTTGGGGACTAGCACGTAATGAGCAGTTCTTC.

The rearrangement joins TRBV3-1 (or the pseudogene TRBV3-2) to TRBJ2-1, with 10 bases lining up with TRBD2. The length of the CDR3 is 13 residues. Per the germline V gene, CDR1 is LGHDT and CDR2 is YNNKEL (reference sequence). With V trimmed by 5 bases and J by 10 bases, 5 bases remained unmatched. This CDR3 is CASSSSGSDEQFF. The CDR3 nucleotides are TGTGCCAGCAGCTCTAGCGGGAGCGACGAGCAGTTCTTC.

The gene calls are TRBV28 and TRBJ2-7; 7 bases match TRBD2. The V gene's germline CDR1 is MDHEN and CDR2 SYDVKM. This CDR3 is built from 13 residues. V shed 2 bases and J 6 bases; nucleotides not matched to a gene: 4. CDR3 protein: CASSLAGVSEQYF. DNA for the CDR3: TGTGCCAGCAGTTTAGCGGGAGTAAGCGAGCAGTACTTC.

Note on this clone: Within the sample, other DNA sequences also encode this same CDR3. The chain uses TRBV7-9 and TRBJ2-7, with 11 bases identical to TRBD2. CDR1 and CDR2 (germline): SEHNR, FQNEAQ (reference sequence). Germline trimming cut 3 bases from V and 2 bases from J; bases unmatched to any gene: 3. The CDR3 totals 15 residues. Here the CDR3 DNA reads TGTGCCAGCAGCTTGGCACTAGCGGGAGCCTACGAGCAGTACTTC. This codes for CASSLALAGAYEQYF.

As DNA, the CDR3 is TGTGCCAGCAGCCAAGGGGGCGGTCAAAGAATGAACACTGAAGCTTTCTTT. Its protein is CASSQGGGQRMNTEAFF. The chain couples TRBV14 to TRBJ1-1; weak D call: TRBD1 (5 bases). The CDR3 has 17 amino acids. Trimming took off 1 base at V and 0 bases at J, with 15 bases between the two ends. Germline-derived CDR1 and CDR2 are SGHDN and FVKESK.

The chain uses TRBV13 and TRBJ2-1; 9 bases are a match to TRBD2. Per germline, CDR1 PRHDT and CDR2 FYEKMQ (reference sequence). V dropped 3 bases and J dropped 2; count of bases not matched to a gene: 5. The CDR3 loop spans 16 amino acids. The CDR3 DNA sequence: TGTGCCAGCAGCTTTGTAGCGGGAGAGGCCTACAATGAGCAGTTCTTC. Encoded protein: CASSFVAGEAYNEQFF.